This is a list of T cell receptor beta chains from one sample in a study of blood T cell repertoires in COVID-19. Method: immunoSEQ multiplex PCR; TCRdb's copy keeps in-frame clones and lacks some. The sample has about 160,000 clones; approximately 85% are singletons. The sample consisted of peripheral blood. All receptors come from a woman aged 60-75 years with COVID-19, enrolled during active disease. The CDR3 runs from the conserved cysteine through the conserved F or W.

j_call,v_call,cdr3_aa
TRBJ1-2,TRBV28,CASSLYRVNYGYTF
TRBJ1-5,TRBV5-3,CARSFAQDSNQPQHF
TRBJ2-7,TRBV24-1,CATSVLSGILDEQYF
TRBJ2-2,TRBV7-9,CASSRSAGELFF
TRBJ2-3,TRBV5-5,CASSDYSNTDTQYF
TRBJ2-5,TRBV3-1/TRBV3-2,CASSQDQGETQYF
TRBJ1-3,TRBV5-6,CASSTIGVSGNTIYF
TRBJ2-2,TRBV21-1,CASTQGGVPRTGELFF
TRBJ1-6,TRBV4-2,CASSQAQGYNSPLHF
TRBJ1-1,TRBV5-1,CASSLGAGNTEAFF
TRBJ2-4,TRBV27,CASRRGGTKNIQYF
TRBJ2-5,TRBV5-4,CASSFGAGVGQETQYF
TRBJ2-5,TRBV11-1,CASSPGQVGETQYF
TRBJ2-7,TRBV4-3,CASSPGTSGSFSYEQYF
TRBJ2-7,TRBV28,CASSLWGLRPPYEQYF
TRBJ1-6,TRBV6-5,CASSRTYDNSPLHF
TRBJ1-1,TRBV5-1,CASSLQGEVDTEAFF
TRBJ1-5,TRBV7-2,CASTRDRASNQPQHF
TRBJ2-7,TRBV29-1,CSVEEGDTRYEQYF
TRBJ2-1,TRBV5-4,CASSLEVEQFF
TRBJ1-5,TRBV2,CASSGGGSNQPQHF
TRBJ2-5,TRBV9,CASSADSGRAVGTQYF
TRBJ1-2,TRBV18,CASSLTPLEGGYTF
TRBJ1-6,TRBV2,CASRSTGSYNSPLHF
TRBJ2-7,TRBV30,CASRKGDYPNEQYF
TRBJ2-2,TRBV6-4,CASSDTSTGELFF
TRBJ2-5,TRBV19,CASSIRGPGMAGRETQYF
TRBJ2-2,TRBV19,CASSIGRQPLAGELFF
TRBJ1-1,TRBV14,CASSQGRAPNTEAFF
TRBJ2-1,TRBV30,CAWSWRGRASGRGNEQFF
TRBJ1-1,TRBV5-1,CASSFKRDTEAFF
TRBJ2-5,TRBV28,CASSFVSETQYF
TRBJ2-5,TRBV12-5,CASGWGLGGRETQYF
TRBJ2-1,TRBV10-3,CAISYTRVEQFF
TRBJ2-7,TRBV10-3,CAISEFGQGQIYEQYF
TRBJ2-7,TRBV11-1,CASSLVGGSSYEQYF
TRBJ2-1,TRBV19,CASSIEAGLYNEQFF
TRBJ1-2,TRBV6-6,CASSYSIRGAQGYTF
TRBJ1-5,TRBV2,CASSEAAGFNQPQHF
TRBJ1-6,TRBV27,CASCSGINNSPLHF
TRBJ2-7,TRBV7-3,CASSTGLGREQYF
TRBJ2-5,TRBV19,CASSRGLAGTQYF
TRBJ2-1,TRBV4-2,CASSQDSHNSFYQFF
TRBJ2-7,TRBV27,CASSPRDRVSYEQYF
TRBJ2-1,TRBV3-1/TRBV3-2,CASSQYGYNEQFF
TRBJ2-1,TRBV15,CATSNPTGADYNEQFF
TRBJ2-1,TRBV5-1,CASSLLSGAYNEQFF
TRBJ1-1,TRBV19,CASSQRAEAEAFF
TRBJ2-2,TRBV19,CATQGRNTGELFF
TRBJ2-3,TRBV30,CAWRPTGGWNIDTQYF
TRBJ1-1,TRBV9,CASSVGGVGTEAFF